This T cell receptor beta chain was recorded in a study of blood T cell repertoires in COVID-19. TCRdb's table, derived via immunoSEQ multiplex PCR, lists solely in-frame clones and lacks some. The sample lists 150,000 to 200,000 clones; 86% were seen once. The sequencing sample was made of peripheral blood. This sequence was found in a woman aged 55-69 years with COVID-19, enrolled during active disease.

CDR3 sequence (DNA): TGTGCCACCAGAAACCGGGGACAGGGGAGTCAGCCCCAGCATTTT. This translates into CATRNRGQGSQPQHF. The chain is built from TRBV24-1 and TRBJ1-5, with TRBD1 identical over 10 bases. V lost 7 bases, J lost 6 bases, and 8 bases stayed unmatched. CDR3 length equals 15 residues. The germline V gene encodes CDR1 KGHDR and CDR2 SFDVKD.